Sequencing of this T cell receptor beta chain was carried out in a study of Ad26.COV2.S vaccination and SARS-CoV-2 variants (dated by TCRdb to about 2021). In the study overall: Donors in the vaccine arm were drawn from COV1001, a multicentre, randomized, double-blind, placebo-controlled phase I-IIa trial testing Ad26.COV2.S in healthy adults. Trial participants were randomized into five groups of five: low-dose or high-dose Ad26.COV2.S given once or twice, or placebo on both occasions. A total of 32 samples were included in the TCR-sequenced set, comprising about 20 Ad26.COV2.S vaccine recipients, 5 placebo recipients and 8 SARS-CoV-2 convalescent individuals. TCRbeta repertoire sequencing was used to assess the specificity and breadth of SARS-CoV-2-reactive T cell receptors after Ad26.COV2.S vaccination. Ad26.COV2.S was administered intramuscularly at 5 x 10^10 or 1 x 10^11 viral particles, either as a single shot or as two shots given 56 days apart. Throughout the experiments and outcome assessment, investigators stayed blinded to trial group allocation.

The V end loses 0 bases and the J end loses 6 bases, and a stretch of 13 bases separates them. CDR1 and CDR2 were assigned from the germline V gene as SGHTS and YDEGEE. CDR3 length: 16 amino acids, cysteine to phenylalanine. Of all the DNA, just the CDR3 is kept, 48 bases in frame from base 1. What the authors observed across the whole study: The authors noted that total T cell responses may have been underestimated by the TCR breadth and depth analyses. After vaccination, spike-specific CD8+ and CD4+ T cell responses were reported to show substantial breadth. The study lacked the statistical power to compare responses across vaccine doses or regimens. Non-spike TCR breadth was comparable between vaccine and placebo recipients, consistent with the vaccine containing only spike. Compared with placebo recipients, Ad26.COV2.S recipients showed higher spike-specific TCR breadth (P = 0.0014).

Taken with the paper, the label for treatment or condition translates to: some 20 received Ad26.COV2.S at low or high dose, single or two shots; roughly five received placebo; per-sample allocation not given. Repertoires of vaccine and placebo recipients were sequenced from samples collected on day 63 after the first injection. Between 29 July and 7 August 2020, Cohort 1b enrolled around 24 adults aged 18-55 years at one site in Boston, USA. As a vaccine, Ad26.COV2.S was a replication-incompetent adenovirus type 26 vector that expressed a prefusion-stabilized SARS-CoV-2 spike protein derived from the original Wuhan strain. This clone has only one observation. Its target antigen remains unknown. No quality values exist for individual bases; no much larger clone is one base distant. TCRbeta CDR3 regions were sequenced with the immunoSEQ Assay. After extraction, genomic DNA underwent amplification by bias-controlled multiplex PCR, followed by high-throughput sequencing. In the source study's methods: To quantify the absolute abundance of every unique TCRbeta CDR3 region, sequences were collapsed and filtered. T cell fraction was estimated by normalization of TCRbeta template counts to usable DNA, with usable DNA being measured through amplification of reference genes present in all nucleated cells. Repertoire TCRs were annotated as SARS-CoV-2-specific when V gene, CDR3 amino acid sequence and J gene were exactly matched to a known reactive TCR set. The reference SARS-CoV-2 TCR set was obtained from MIRA and was filtered for enrichment in COVID-19-positive ImmuneCODE repertoires, whereby public or cross-reactive TCRs were removed. Using the MIRA antigens, annotated TCRs were further analysed by specific ORF or by position within an ORF. Breadth was defined as the number of annotated unique rearrangements divided by the total number of unique productive rearrangements, and depth was defined as the summed frequency of the annotated unique rearrangements. Two-sided Wilcoxon rank-sum tests were applied when comparing TCR breadth between groups. The table was pulled from immuneACCESS by TCRdb, which kept in-frame rearrangements only. Such tables lose some clones; where checked, under half of the loss comes from unresolved V genes, and the rest has no known cause. V, J and clone size were drawn from that table, and D and trimming were deduced from the DNA. This sample gives around 450,000 clones in total; approximately 90% of them show up just once. The ten largest clones take up around 3.6% of the sample.

This TCR was sampled from a person aged 18 to 59 who received the Ad26.COV2.S COVID-19 vaccine or a placebo. The sample consisted of peripheral blood, taken in a trial of Ad26.COV2.S vaccine versus placebo. Recombination joined TRBV5-8 with TRBJ1-6; the D segment cannot be called with confidence. The CDR3 reads as follows: CASSLARETFNSPLHF. The base sequence is TGTGCCAGCAGCTTGGCCCGGGAAACTTTTAATTCACCCCTCCACTTT.